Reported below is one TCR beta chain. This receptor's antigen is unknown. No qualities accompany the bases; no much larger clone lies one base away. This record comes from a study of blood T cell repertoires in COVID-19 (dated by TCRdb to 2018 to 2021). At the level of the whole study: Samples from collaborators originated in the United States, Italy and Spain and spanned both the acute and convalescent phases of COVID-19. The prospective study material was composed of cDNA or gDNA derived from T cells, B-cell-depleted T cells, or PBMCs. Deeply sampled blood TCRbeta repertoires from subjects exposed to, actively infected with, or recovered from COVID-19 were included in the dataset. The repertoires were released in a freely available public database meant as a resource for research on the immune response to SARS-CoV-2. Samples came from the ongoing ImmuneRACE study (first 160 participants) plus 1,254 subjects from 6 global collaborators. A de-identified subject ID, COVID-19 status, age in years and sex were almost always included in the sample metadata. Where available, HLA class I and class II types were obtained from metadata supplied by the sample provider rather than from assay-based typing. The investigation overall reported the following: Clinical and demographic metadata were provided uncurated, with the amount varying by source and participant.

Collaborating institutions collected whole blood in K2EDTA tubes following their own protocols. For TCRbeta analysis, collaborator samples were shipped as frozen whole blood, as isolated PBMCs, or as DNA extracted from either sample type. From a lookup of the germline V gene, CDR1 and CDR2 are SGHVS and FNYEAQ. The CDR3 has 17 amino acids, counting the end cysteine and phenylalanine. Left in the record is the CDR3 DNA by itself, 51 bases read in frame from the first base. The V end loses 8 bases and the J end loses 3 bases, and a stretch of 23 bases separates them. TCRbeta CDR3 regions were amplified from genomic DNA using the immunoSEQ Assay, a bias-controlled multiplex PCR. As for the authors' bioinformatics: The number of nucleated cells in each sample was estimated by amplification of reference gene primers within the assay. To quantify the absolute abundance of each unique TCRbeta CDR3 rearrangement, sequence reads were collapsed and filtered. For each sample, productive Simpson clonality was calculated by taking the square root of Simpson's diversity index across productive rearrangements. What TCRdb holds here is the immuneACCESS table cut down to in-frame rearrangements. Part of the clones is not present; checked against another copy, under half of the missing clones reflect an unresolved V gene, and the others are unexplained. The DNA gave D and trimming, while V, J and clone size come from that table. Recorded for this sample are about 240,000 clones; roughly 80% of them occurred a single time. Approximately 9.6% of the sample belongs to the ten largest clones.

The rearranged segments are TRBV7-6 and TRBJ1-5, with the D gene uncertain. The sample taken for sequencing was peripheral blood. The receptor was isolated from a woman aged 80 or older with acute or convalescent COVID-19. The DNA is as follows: TGTGCCAGCGGCTCCGTCGAAGGCAGCGCTTTCAATCAGCCCCAGCATTTT. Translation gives CASGSVEGSAFNQPQHF. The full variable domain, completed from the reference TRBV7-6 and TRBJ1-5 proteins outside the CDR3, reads GAGVSQSPRYKVTKRGQDVALRCDPISGHVSLYWYRQALGQGPEFLTYFNYEAQQDKSGLPNDRFSAERPEGSISTLTIQRTEQRDSAMYRCASGSVEGSAFNQPQHFGDGTRLSIL.